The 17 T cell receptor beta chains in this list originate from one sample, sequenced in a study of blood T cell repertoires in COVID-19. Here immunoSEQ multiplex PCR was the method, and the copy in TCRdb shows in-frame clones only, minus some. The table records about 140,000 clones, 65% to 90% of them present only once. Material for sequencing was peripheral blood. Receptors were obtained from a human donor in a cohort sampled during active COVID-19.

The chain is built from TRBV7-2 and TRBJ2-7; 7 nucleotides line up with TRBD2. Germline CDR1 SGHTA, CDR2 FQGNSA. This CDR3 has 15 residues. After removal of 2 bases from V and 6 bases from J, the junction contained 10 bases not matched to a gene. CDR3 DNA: TGTGCCAGCAGCTTAATCTTCTCGAGCGGGGTCGAGCAGTACTTC. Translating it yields CASSLIFSSGVEQYF.

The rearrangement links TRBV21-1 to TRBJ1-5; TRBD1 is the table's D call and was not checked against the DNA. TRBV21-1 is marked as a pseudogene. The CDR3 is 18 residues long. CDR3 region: CASSVRTGERYSNQPQHF. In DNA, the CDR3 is TGTGCCAGCAGCGTCCGGACAGGGGAGAGGTATAGCAATCAGCCCCAGCATTTT.

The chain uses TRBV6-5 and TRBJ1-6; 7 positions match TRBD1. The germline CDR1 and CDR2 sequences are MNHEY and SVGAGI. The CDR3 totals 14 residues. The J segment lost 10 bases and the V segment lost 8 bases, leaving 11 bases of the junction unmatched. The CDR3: CASAIDRAGSPLHF. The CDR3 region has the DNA TGTGCCAGCGCTATCGACAGGGCAGGGTCACCCCTCCACTTT.

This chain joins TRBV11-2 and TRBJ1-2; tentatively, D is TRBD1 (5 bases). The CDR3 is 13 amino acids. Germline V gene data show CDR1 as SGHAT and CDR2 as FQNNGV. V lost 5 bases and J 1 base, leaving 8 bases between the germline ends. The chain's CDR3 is CASSHDSNYGYTF. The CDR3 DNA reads TGTGCCAGCAGCCACGACAGTAACTATGGCTACACCTTC.

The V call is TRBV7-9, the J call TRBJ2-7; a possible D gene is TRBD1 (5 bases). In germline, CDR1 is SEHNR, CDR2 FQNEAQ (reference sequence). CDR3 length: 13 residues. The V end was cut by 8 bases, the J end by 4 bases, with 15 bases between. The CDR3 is CASGAHDRYEQYF. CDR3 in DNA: TGTGCCAGCGGGGCCCACGATCGATACGAGCAGTACTTC.

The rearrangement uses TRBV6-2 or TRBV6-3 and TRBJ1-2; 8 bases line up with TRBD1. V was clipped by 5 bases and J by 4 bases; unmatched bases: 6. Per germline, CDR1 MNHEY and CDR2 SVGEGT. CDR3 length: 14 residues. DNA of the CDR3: TGTGCCAGCAGTCGACAGGGGAGGGCCTATGGCTACACCTTC. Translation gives CASSRQGRAYGYTF.

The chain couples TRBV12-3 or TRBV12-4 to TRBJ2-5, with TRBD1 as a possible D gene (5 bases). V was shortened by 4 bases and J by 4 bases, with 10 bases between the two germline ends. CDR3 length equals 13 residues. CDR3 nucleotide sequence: TGTGCCAGCAGTTCAGGGTTCGGAGAGACCCAGTACTTC. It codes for CASSSGFGETQYF.

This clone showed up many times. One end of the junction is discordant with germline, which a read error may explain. Here the CDR3 reads CASRQGANNEAFF. The DNA of the CDR3 is TGTGCCAGCAGGCAGGGTGCTAACAATGAAGCTTTCTTT. The chain links TRBV6-6 to TRBJ1-1; D may be TRBD1 (5 bases). This CDR3 is built from 13 residues. The V gene's germline CDR1 is MNHNY and CDR2 SVGAGI (reference sequence).

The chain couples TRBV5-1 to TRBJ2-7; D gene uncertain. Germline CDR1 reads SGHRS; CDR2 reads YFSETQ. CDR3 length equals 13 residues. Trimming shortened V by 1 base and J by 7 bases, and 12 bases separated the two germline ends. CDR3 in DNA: TGCGCCAGCAGCTTGTCTTTCCCCCGGGAGCAGTACTTC. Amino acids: CASSLSFPREQYF.

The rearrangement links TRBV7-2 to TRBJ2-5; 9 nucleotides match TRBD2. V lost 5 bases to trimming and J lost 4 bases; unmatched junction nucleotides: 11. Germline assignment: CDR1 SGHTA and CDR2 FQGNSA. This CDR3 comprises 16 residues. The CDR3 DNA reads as TGTGCCAGCAGCCCGCCTCCAGCGGGGGGAGGAGAGACCCAGTACTTC. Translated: CASSPPPAGGGETQYF.

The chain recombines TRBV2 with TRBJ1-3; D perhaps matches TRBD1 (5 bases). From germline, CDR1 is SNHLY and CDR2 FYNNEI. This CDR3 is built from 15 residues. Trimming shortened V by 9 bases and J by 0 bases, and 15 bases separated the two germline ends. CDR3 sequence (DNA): TGTGCCAGTGCGCAGTTAGGGGTCTCTGGAAACACCATATATTTT. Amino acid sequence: CASAQLGVSGNTIYF.

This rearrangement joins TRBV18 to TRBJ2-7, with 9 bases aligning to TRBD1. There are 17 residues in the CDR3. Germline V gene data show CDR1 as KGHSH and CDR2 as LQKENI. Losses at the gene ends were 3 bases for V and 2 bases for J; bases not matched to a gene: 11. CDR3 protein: CASSPAQPGQGAYEQYF. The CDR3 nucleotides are TGTGCCAGCTCACCCGCCCAGCCGGGACAGGGCGCCTACGAGCAGTACTTC.

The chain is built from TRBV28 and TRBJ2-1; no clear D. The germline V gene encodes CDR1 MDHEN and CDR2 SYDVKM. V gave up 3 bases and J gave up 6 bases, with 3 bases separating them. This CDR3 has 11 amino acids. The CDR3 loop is CASSFLNEQFF. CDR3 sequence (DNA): TGTGCCAGCAGTTTTCTCAATGAGCAGTTCTTC.

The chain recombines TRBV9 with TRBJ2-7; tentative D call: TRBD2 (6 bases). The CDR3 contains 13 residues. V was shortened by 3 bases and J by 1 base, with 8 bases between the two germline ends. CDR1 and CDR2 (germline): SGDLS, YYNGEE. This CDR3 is CASSGSGSYEQYF. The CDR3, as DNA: TGTGCCAGCAGCGGTAGCGGTTCCTACGAGCAGTACTTC.

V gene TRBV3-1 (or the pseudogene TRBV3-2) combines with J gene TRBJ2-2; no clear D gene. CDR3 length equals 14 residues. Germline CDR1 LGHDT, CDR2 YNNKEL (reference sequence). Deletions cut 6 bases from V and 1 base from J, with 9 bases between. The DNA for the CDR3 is TGTGCCAGCAGTCGGAGCATGAACACCGGGGAGCTGTTTTTT. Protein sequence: CASSRSMNTGELFF.

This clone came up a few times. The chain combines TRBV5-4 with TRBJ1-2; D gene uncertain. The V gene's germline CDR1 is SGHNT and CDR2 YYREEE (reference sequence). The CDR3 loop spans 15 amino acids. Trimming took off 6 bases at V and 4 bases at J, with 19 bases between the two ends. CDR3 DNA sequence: TGTGCCAGCACCATAGGGCCCCCGGGGAGCTATGGCTACACCTTC. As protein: CASTIGPPGSYGYTF.

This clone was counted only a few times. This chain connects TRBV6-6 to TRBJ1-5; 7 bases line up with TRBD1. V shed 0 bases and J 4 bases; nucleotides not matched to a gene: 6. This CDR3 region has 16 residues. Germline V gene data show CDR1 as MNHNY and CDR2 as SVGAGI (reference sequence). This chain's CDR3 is CASSYSAGGRNQPQHF. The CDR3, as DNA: TGTGCCAGCAGTTACTCGGCAGGGGGTCGAAATCAGCCCCAGCATTTT.